The source of this T cell receptor beta chain is a study of blood T cell repertoires in COVID-19. V lost 5 bases and J lost 7; bases outside the gene matches: 6. CDR3 length: 15 amino acids. The germline V gene has CDR1 SGHRS and CDR2 YFSETQ. Only in-frame clones appear in the TCRdb table, and some are missing; sequencing was by immunoSEQ multiplex PCR. The table records 95,000 to 100,000 clones, about 85% of them present only once. The rearrangement uses TRBV5-1 and TRBJ2-7; 16 nucleotides line up with TRBD2. The sequencing sample was made of peripheral blood. The source of this sequence is a woman in her 70s with active or convalescent COVID-19. CDR3 sequence reads: CASSGTSGRAKEQYF. Written as DNA, the CDR3 is TGCGCCAGCAGTGGGACTAGCGGGAGGGCGAAGGAGCAGTACTTC. Combining the CDR3 with reference TRBV5-1 and TRBJ2-7 gives the whole variable domain KAGVTQTPRYLIKTRGQQVTLSCSPISGHRSVSWYQQTPGQGLQFLFEYFSETQRNKGNFPGRFSGRQFSNSRSEMNVSTLELGDSALYLCASSGTSGRAKEQYFGPGTRLTVT.